Listed here are 2 T cell receptor beta chains from one sample, sequenced in a study of T cell changes during pregnancy in multiple sclerosis. Clones were read by immunoSEQ multiplex PCR, and TCRdb kept only the in-frame ones, dropping some. The repertoire holds 40,000 to 55,000 clones, with roughly 90% as singletons. Here the sequenced sample was CD8+ T cells from peripheral blood mononuclear cells, taken in the second trimester of pregnancy. These receptors were obtained from a female donor with multiple sclerosis, enrolled in a pregnancy study.

The J gene is TRBJ2-7, the V gene TRBV9; the D is unclear. Germline CDR1 is SGDLS and CDR2 is YYNGEE. The V end lost 3 bases, the J end lost 2 bases, and 12 bases lay between the germline ends. CDR3 size: 14 residues. The CDR3 reads CASSAPEYPYEQYF. The CDR3 DNA reads TGTGCCAGCAGCGCTCCCGAGTACCCCTACGAGCAGTACTTC.

This rearrangement joins TRBV19 to TRBJ1-4, with TRBD1 matching 8 bases. This CDR3 has 16 residues. V lost 7 bases, J lost 7 bases, and 14 bases stayed unmatched. The germline gives CDR1 LNHDA, CDR2 SQIVND (reference sequence). The CDR3 region is CASIVRTGPLIEKLFF. The CDR3 bases are TGTGCCAGTATTGTTAGGACAGGGCCGCTAATTGAAAAACTGTTTTTT.